This entry features one TCR beta chain sequence. Its antigen is not known. Libraries were prepared by immunoSEQ multiplex PCR; TCRdb keeps only in-frame clonotypes and omits some of them. The data hold approximately 46,000 clones, with 75% to 80% observed a single time. The CDR3 is 18 amino acids. V was pared by 1 base and J by 6 bases, with 19 bases between. The germline gives CDR1 MDHEN, CDR2 SYDVKM. The data originate from a study of OX40 agonist ivuxolimab in advanced cancers. Study results and caveats: Dosing at 0.1 to 3.0 mg/kg was accompanied by clonal expansion of CD4+ and CD8+ blood T cells by week 6. In CD8+ T cells, expanded clones were on average more numerous than in CD4+.

This receptor was obtained from an adult with an advanced solid tumor such as melanoma, head and neck, liver or kidney cancer. V and J are TRBV28 and TRBJ2-6, with a weak D call TRBD2 (5 bases). Sequenced material: CD4+ or CD8+ T cells sorted from blood, taken in a trial of the OX40 agonist ivuxolimab. CDR3 loop: CASSLLGAGSLEANVLTF. Written as DNA, the CDR3 is TGTGCCAGCAGTTTATTAGGTGCGGGTTCGTTGGAGGCCAACGTCCTGACTTTC.